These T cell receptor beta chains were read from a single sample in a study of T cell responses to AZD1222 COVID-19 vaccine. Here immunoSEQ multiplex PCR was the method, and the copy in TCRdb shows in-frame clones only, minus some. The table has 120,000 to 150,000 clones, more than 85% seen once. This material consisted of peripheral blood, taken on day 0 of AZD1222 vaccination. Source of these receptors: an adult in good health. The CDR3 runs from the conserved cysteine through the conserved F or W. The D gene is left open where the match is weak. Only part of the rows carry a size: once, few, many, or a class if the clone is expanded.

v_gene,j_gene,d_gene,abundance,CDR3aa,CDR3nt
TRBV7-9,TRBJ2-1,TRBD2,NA,CASSLVSGRALEQFF,TGTGCCAGCAGCTTAGTTAGCGGGAGGGCCCTTGAGCAGTTCTTC
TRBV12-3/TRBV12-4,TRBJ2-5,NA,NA,CASSLGGSETQYF,TGTGCCAGCAGTTTAGGGGGCTCTGAGACCCAGTACTTC
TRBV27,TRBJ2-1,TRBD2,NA,CASSLSGLAVYNEQFF,TGTGCCAGCAGTTTATCCGGACTAGCGGTTTATAATGAGCAGTTCTTC
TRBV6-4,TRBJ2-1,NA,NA,CASSDSTNNEQFF,TGTGCCAGCAGTGACTCAACTAACAATGAGCAGTTCTTC
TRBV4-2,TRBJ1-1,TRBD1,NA,CASSQEPTGGGTEAFF,TGTGCCAGCAGCCAAGAGCCTACAGGGGGAGGCACTGAAGCTTTCTTT
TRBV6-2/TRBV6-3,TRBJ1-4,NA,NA,CASSYSEEKLFF,TGTGCCAGCAGTTACTCGGAGGAAAAACTGTTTTTT
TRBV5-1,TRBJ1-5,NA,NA,CASSLTGSGNQPQHF,TGCGCCAGCAGCTTGACAGGGTCCGGTAATCAGCCCCAGCATTTT
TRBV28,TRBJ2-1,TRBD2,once,CASRRSGTSGTVEQFF,TGTGCCAGCAGGAGATCCGGGACTAGCGGGACGGTTGAGCAGTTCTTC
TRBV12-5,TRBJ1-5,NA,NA,CASGFEQPQHF,TGTGCTAGTGGTTTTGAACAGCCCCAGCATTTT
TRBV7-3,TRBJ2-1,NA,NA,CASSQPGLYNEQFF,TGTGCCAGCAGCCAACCGGGACTTTACAATGAGCAGTTCTTC
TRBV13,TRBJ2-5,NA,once,CASSSMTLGKTQYF,TGTGCCAGCAGCTCTATGACCCTGGGAAAGACCCAGTACTTC
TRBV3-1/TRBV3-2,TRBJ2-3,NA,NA,CASSQDTDTQYF,TGTGCCAGCAGCCAAGACACAGATACGCAGTATTTT
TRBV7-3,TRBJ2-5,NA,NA,CASSQEYGRQETQYF,TGTGCCAGCAGCCAGGAGTATGGAAGACAAGAGACCCAGTACTTC
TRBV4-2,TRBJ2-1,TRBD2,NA,CASSQSTGTSGSAEFF,TGTGCCAGCAGCCAATCAACCGGGACTAGCGGGAGTGCGGAGTTCTTC
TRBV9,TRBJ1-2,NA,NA,CASSVRGGHGYTF,TGTGCCAGCAGCGTAAGAGGGGGACATGGCTACACCTTC
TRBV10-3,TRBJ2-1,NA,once,CAISESWGWNNEQFF,TGTGCCATCAGTGAGTCGTGGGGTTGGAACAATGAGCAGTTCTTC
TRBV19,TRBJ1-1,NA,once,CASIDTLTGLGTEAFF,TGTGCCAGTATCGATACCCTAACAGGGTTGGGCACTGAAGCTTTCTTT
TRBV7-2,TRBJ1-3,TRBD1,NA,CASSLRQGDTIYF,TGTGCCAGCAGCTTAAGACAGGGAGACACCATATATTTT
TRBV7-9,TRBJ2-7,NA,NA,CASSLQHYEQYF,TGTGCCAGCAGCTTACAGCACTACGAGCAGTACTTC
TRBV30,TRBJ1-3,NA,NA,CAWGIGGVSGNTIYF,TGTGCCTGGGGGATCGGGGGGGTCTCTGGAAACACCATATATTTT
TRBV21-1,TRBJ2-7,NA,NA,CASSRPHRDFSYEQYF,TGTGCCAGCAGCCGGCCCCACAGGGACTTCTCCTACGAGCAGTACTTC
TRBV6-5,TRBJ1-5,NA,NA,CASSPRGGSNQPQHF,TGTGCCAGCAGTCCCCGTGGGGGGTCCAATCAGCCCCAGCATTTT
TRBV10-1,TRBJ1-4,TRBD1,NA,CASGQGATNEKLFF,TGCGCCAGCGGACAGGGTGCAACTAATGAAAAACTGTTTTTT
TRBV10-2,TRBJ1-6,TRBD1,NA,CAIQQGLDSPLHF,TGCGCCATCCAACAGGGGCTTGATTCACCCCTCCACTTT
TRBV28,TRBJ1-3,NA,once,CASSLYRAEGNTIYF,TGTGCCAGCAGTTTATACAGGGCAGAAGGAAACACCATATATTTT
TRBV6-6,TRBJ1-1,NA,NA,CASSRRRGDTEAFF,TGTGCCAGCAGCAGACGTCGGGGGGACACTGAAGCTTTCTTT
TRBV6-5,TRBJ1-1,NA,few,CASNPRQSGGTEAFF,TGTGCCAGCAACCCCCGCCAGTCCGGGGGGACTGAAGCTTTCTTT
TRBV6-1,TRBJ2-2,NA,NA,CASSERRGRGTGELFF,TGTGCCAGCAGTGAAAGGCGGGGGCGGGGGACCGGGGAGCTGTTTTTT
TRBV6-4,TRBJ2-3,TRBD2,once,CASSDRRTSGSTDTQYF,TGTGCCAGCAGTGACCGGAGGACTAGCGGAAGCACAGATACGCAGTATTTT
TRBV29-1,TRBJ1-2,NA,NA,CSVEGGSYGYTF,TGCAGCGTTGAGGGGGGAAGCTATGGCTACACCTTC
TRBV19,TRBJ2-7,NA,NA,CASSPTSGTPSEQYF,TGTGCCAGTAGCCCAACTTCCGGGACACCCTCAGAGCAGTACTTC
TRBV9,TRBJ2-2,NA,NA,CASSVVMNTGELFF,TGTGCCAGCAGCGTAGTTATGAACACCGGGGAGCTGTTTTTT
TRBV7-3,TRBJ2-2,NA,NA,CASSLRQGAGELFF,TGTGCCAGCAGCTTACGGCAGGGCGCCGGGGAGCTGTTTTTT
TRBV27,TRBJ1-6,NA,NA,CASTTDLLSSYNSPLHF,TGTGCCAGCACCACGGACTTACTTAGCTCCTATAATTCACCCCTCCACTTT
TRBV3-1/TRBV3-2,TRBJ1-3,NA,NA,CASSLEAGPAGNTIYF,TGTGCCAGCAGCCTCGAGGCAGGACCTGCTGGAAACACCATATATTTT
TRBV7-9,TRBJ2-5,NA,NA,CASSLDGAETQYF,TGTGCCAGCAGCCTTGACGGGGCAGAGACCCAGTACTTC
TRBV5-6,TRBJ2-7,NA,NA,CASSSTQEYEQYF,TGTGCCAGCAGCTCAACACAGGAGTACGAGCAGTACTTC
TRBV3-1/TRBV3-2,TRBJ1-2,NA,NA,CASSQEVAGGNTF,NA
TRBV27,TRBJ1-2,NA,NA,CASSLVLGWGDGYTF,TGTGCCAGCAGTTTAGTGTTAGGGTGGGGTGATGGCTACACCTTC
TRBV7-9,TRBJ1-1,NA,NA,CASIESGNTEAFF,TGTGCCAGCATCGAGAGTGGGAACACTGAAGCTTTCTTT
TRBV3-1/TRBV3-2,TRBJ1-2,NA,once,CASSQGRGTGYGYTF,TGTGCCAGCAGCCAAGGAAGGGGGACGGGCTATGGCTACACCTTC
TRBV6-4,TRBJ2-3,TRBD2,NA,CASSPGLAGLSSTDTQYF,TGTGCCAGCAGCCCTGGACTAGCGGGCCTCTCTAGCACAGATACGCAGTATTTT
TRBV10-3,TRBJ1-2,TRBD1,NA,CAISLDRDSGYTF,TGTGCCATCAGCCTAGACAGGGACAGTGGCTACACCTTC
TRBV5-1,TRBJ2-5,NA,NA,CASSLEATQETQYF,TGCGCCAGCAGCTTGGAGGCTACTCAAGAGACCCAGTACTTC
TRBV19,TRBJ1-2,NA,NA,CASEDIIYGYTF,TGTGCCAGTGAGGACATTATCTATGGCTACACCTTC
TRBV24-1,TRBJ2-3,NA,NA,CATSDGSTDTQYF,TGTGCCACCAGTGACGGGAGCACAGATACGCAGTATTTT
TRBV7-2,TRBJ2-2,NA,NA,CASSPQGSGELFF,TGTGCCAGCAGCCCCCAGGGGTCAGGGGAGCTGTTTTTT
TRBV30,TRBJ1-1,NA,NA,CAWTPRTEAFF,TGTGCCTGGACCCCACGCACTGAAGCTTTCTTT
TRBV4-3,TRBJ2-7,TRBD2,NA,CASSQRGGYDEQYF,TGCGCCAGCAGCCAACGCGGGGGGTATGACGAGCAGTACTTC
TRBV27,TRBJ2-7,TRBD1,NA,CASSYRGSYEQYF,TGTGCCAGCAGTTACAGGGGGTCCTACGAGCAGTACTTC
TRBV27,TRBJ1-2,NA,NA,CASSLQGGVAYGYTF,TGTGCCAGCAGCCTCCAAGGGGGGGTAGCCTATGGCTACACCTTC
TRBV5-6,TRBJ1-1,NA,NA,CASSLPRTTEAFF,TGTGCCAGCAGCTTGCCGCGTACCACTGAAGCTTTCTTT
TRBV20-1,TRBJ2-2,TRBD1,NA,CSASQATGGAGELFF,TGCAGTGCTAGTCAAGCGACAGGGGGCGCCGGGGAGCTGTTTTTT
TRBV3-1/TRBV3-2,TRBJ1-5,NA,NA,CASSQGTRREQPQHF,TGTGCCAGCAGCCAAGGTACCAGGAGAGAACAGCCCCAGCATTTT